Sequencing of this TCR beta chain was carried out in a study of blood T cell repertoires in COVID-19. One Seattle source followed patients from active infection through their disease course. After removal of 3 bases from V and 0 bases from J, the junction contained 3 bases not matched to a gene. Germline-derived CDR1 and CDR2 are LGHNA and YNFKEQ. The CDR3 runs 15 residues. Here immunoSEQ multiplex PCR was the method, and the copy in TCRdb shows in-frame clones only, minus some. This table has some 73,000 clones, 85% appearing once. The receptor comes from a man aged 50-59 years with COVID-19, enrolled during active disease. This sequence joins TRBV4-2 and TRBJ2-7, with TRBD2 matching over 9 bases. Specimen: peripheral blood. The CDR3 here is CASSHVAGVSYEQYF. The CDR3 nucleotides read TGTGCCAGCAGCCACGTAGCGGGAGTCTCCTACGAGCAGTACTTC.